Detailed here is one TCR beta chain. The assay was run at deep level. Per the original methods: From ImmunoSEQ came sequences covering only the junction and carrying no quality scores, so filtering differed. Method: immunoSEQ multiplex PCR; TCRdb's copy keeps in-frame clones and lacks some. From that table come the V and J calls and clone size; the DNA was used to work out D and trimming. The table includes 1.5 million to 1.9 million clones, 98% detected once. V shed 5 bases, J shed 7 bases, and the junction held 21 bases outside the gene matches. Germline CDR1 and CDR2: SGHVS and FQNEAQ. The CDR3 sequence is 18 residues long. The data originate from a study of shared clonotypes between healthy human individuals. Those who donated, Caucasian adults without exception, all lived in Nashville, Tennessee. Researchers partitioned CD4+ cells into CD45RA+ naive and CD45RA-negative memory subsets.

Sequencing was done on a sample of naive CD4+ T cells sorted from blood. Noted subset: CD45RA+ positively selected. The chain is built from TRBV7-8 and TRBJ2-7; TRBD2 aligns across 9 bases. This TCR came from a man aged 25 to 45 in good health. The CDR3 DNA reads TGTGCCAGCAGCACACAGAACCAGAGGGCGGGAGGGCCCTGGGAGCAGTACTTC. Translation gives CASSTQNQRAGGPWEQYF.